At least ten counts were recorded for the clone carrying this T cell receptor beta chain. The record originates from a study of Graves' ophthalmopathy and Graves' hyperthyroidism. Study-level information: In this cohort's terms, stable hyperthyroidism meant no ophthalmopathy by 18 months of follow-up.

Eligible hyperthyroidism cases comprised new diagnoses of under 2 months' duration in individuals aged 18 to 65. Thyroid ultrasound, orbital computed tomography, TRAb, serum thyroxine and clinical symptoms formed the basis of diagnosis. The V and J ends lost 0 bases and 5 bases, in that order; junction bases with no gene match: 5. The V gene's germline CDR1 is DFQATT and CDR2 SNEGSKA (reference sequence). This CDR3 is 15 amino acids long. The study amplified TCR beta CDR3 regions using RNA transcripts. The first round was an RT-PCR with HTBI primers, and the second round was a multiplex PCR. MiXCR, applied by TCRdb to the multiplex PCR reads, yields one record per CDR3 protein. The data hold about 1.2 million distinct CDR3 sequences, with about 35% observed a single time.

This clonotype was obtained from an adult man with Graves' hyperthyroidism. The sample taken for sequencing was peripheral blood or thyroid tissue (not recorded which). V gene TRBV20-1 combines with J gene TRBJ1-5, with TRBD1 matching over 9 bases. CDR3 in amino acids: CSARDPNRGHQPQHF. In nucleotides, the CDR3 is TGCAGTGCTAGAGATCCCAACAGGGGGCATCAGCCCCAGCATTTT.